This TCR beta chain is drawn from a study of blood T cell repertoires in COVID-19 (dated by TCRdb to 2018 to 2021). Looking at the study overall: Samples covering the acute and convalescent phases of COVID-19 were provided by collaborators in the United States, Italy and Spain. The dataset comprised deeply sampled blood TCRbeta repertoires from subjects exposed to, actively infected with, or recovered from COVID-19. The samples were drawn from the first 160 participants of the ongoing ImmuneRACE study and from 950 to 1,500 subjects provided by 6 global collaborators. The repertoires were released in a freely available public database intended as a resource for research on the immune response to SARS-CoV-2. A de-identified subject ID, COVID-19 status, age in years and sex were almost always included in the sample metadata. The material from the prospective study consisted of cDNA or gDNA derived from T cells, B-cell-depleted T cells, or PBMCs. Where available, HLA class I and class II types were obtained from metadata supplied by the sample provider rather than from assay-based typing.

CDR1 and CDR2, per the germline V gene (reference sequence), are LGHDT and YNNKEL. Including the terminal cysteine and phenylalanine, the CDR3 comprises 20 residues. Here the CDR3 DNA is all that survives: 60 bases in frame from base 1. V is pruned by 0 bases and J by 2 bases, leaving 14 bases of the junction without a gene match. Summary of the overall study and its limitations: The amount of clinical and demographic metadata varied by source and participant and was provided uncurated.

A few counts support this clone. No antigen is known for it. Base-call qualities are not available, and no considerably larger clone is one nucleotide away. TCRbeta CDR3 regions were amplified from genomic DNA using the immunoSEQ Assay, a bias-controlled multiplex PCR. As for the authors' bioinformatics: The number of nucleated cells in each sample was estimated from the amplification of reference gene primers within the assay. To quantify the absolute abundance of each unique TCRbeta CDR3 rearrangement, sequence reads were collapsed and filtered. For each sample, productive Simpson clonality was calculated as the square root of Simpson's diversity index across productive rearrangements. This is the immuneACCESS table as TCRdb keeps it, with only in-frame sequences that have V and J called. A part of the clones is gone; compared with another copy, unresolved V genes explain less than half, and the rest is unexplained. From that table come the V and J calls and clone size; the DNA was used to work out D and trimming. Here the sample has about 80,000 clones; approximately 82% occur a single time. 35% to 40% of the sample belongs to the ten largest clones.

Collaborating institutions collected whole blood in K2EDTA tubes following their own protocols. For TCRbeta analysis, collaborators shipped samples in one of three forms: frozen whole blood, isolated PBMCs, or DNA extracted from either of those sample types. Sequenced sample: peripheral blood. The rearrangement joined TRBV3-1 (or the pseudogene TRBV3-2) to TRBJ2-2, with TRBD2 matching 8 junction bases. The clonotype originates from a woman in her sixties or seventies with acute or convalescent COVID-19. The CDR3 region has the sequence CASSQENSGAGDPNTGELFF. The nucleotide sequence reads as follows: TGTGCCAGCAGCCAAGAAAATTCTGGAGCGGGAGACCCCAACACCGGGGAGCTGTTTTTT.